These T cell receptor beta chains were read from a single sample in a study of spatial heterogeneity in lung cancer. TCRdb re-analysed the 5' RACE reads in MiXCR, keeping a single row per CDR3 protein. Of about 36,000 distinct CDR3 sequences detected, around 5.5% appear once; the ten largest clones hold 29%. The starting material was PBMCs, obtained at surgery. These receptors all come from a female donor with early-stage non-small cell lung cancer. CDR3s include the opening cysteine and the closing phenylalanine or tryptophan. Each record gives: V gene, J gene, clone size, D gene, CDR3 protein, CDR3 DNA. D genes are given only for firm matches. Some rows mark clone size as missing; the rest say once, few, many or name a class of expanded clone.

TRBV11-2	TRBJ2-3	medium-sized	TRBD2	CASSLLGLAGVDTQYF	TGTGCCAGCAGCCTACTCGGGCTAGCGGGAGTGGATACGCAGTATTTT
TRBV2	TRBJ2-3	many	NA	CASSEDRGPDTQYF	TGTGCCAGCAGTGAGGACAGAGGTCCAGATACGCAGTATTTT
TRBV7-9	TRBJ2-5	few	TRBD2	CASSPLAGGPLGTQYF	TGTGCCAGCAGCCCACTAGCGGGGGGGCCCCTTGGGACCCAGTACTTC
TRBV29-1	TRBJ2-2	many	TRBD1	CSVDRGNTGELFF	TGCAGCGTGGACAGGGGGAACACCGGGGAGCTGTTTTTT
TRBV4-2	TRBJ2-3	few	TRBD2	CASSQEGIAGGLIDTQYF	TGTGCCAGCAGCCAAGAGGGGATAGCGGGGGGACTAATAGATACGCAGTATTTT
TRBV7-2	TRBJ2-5	few	NA	CASSRRQVVETRYF	TGTGCCAGCAGCCGCAGACAGGTCGTCGAGACCCGGTACTTC
TRBV27	TRBJ2-5	many	NA	CASSSLNRGPETQYF	TGTGCCAGCAGTTCCCTAAACCGGGGCCCAGAGACCCAGTACTTC
TRBV11-2	TRBJ1-4	few	NA	CASSQPRGNRGKLFF	TGTGCCAGCAGCCAACCCCGAGGGAATCGGGGAAAACTGTTTTTT
TRBV15	TRBJ2-3	many	NA	CATSRAGRGSSPDTQYF	TGTGCCACCAGCAGAGCGGGCCGAGGGAGTAGCCCAGATACGCAGTATTTT
TRBV6-2/TRBV6-3	TRBJ2-3	many	TRBD2	CASSYGEGSLVDTQYF	TGTGCCAGCAGTTACGGGGAGGGAAGTTTAGTAGATACGCAGTATTTT
TRBV5-1	TRBJ2-7	many	TRBD1	CASWDTGASEQYF	TGCGCCAGCTGGGATACAGGGGCCTCCGAGCAGTACTTC
TRBV4-2	TRBJ2-7	many	NA	CASSQDQGSYEQYF	TGTGCCAGCAGCCAAGATCAGGGCTCCTACGAGCAGTACTTC
TRBV6-6	TRBJ2-4	many	NA	CASSVTPRDTKNIQYF	TGTGCCAGCAGTGTAACCCCCCGGGACACCAAAAACATTCAGTACTTC
TRBV28	TRBJ2-3	many	NA	CASTLRAPGADTQYF	TGTGCCAGCACCTTAAGGGCCCCCGGGGCAGATACGCAGTATTTT
TRBV30	TRBJ2-1	NA	NA	CAWSVSGTAGEQFF	TGTGCCTGGAGTGTATCCGGGACGGCGGGGGAGCAGTTCTTC
TRBV7-3	TRBJ1-6	many	NA	CASSLLGGNSPLHF	TGTGCCAGCAGCTTGCTGGGGGGAAATTCACCCCTCCACTTT
TRBV5-1	TRBJ1-1	many	NA	CASSSGASRDTEAFF	TGCGCCAGCAGCTCTGGCGCTAGTCGGGACACTGAAGCTTTCTTT
TRBV29-1	TRBJ2-1	many	NA	CSGGPAKKDEQFF	TGCAGCGGTGGACCCGCCAAGAAAGATGAGCAGTTCTTC
TRBV7-2	TRBJ2-5	many	NA	CASSLGTNKETQYF	TGTGCCAGCAGCTTAGGCACTAATAAAGAGACCCAGTACTTC
TRBV5-1	TRBJ1-2	many	TRBD1	CASSLGTGGGYGYTF	TGCGCCAGCAGCTTAGGAACAGGGGGCGGCTATGGCTACACCTTC
TRBV7-2	TRBJ2-7	NA	NA	CASSPATSYEQYF	TGTGCCAGCAGCCCCGCTACATCCTACGAGCAGTACTTC
TRBV7-8	TRBJ2-5	few	NA	CASSPGGGTTRAQYF	TGTGCCAGCAGCCCCGGTGGGGGTACTACCAGGGCCCAGTACTTC
TRBV7-8	TRBJ1-6	many	NA	CASSVPTAKSSYNSPLHF	TGTGCCAGCAGCGTCCCGACTGCCAAGAGCTCCTATAATTCACCCCTCCACTTT
TRBV6-2/TRBV6-3	TRBJ2-2	many	NA	CASSYRPNGELFF	TGTGCCAGCAGTTACCGGCCCAACGGGGAGCTGTTTTTT
TRBV5-1	TRBJ1-4	many	TRBD1	CASSPGDRGREEKLFF	TGCGCCAGCAGCCCGGGGGACAGGGGGCGCGAGGAAAAACTGTTTTTT
TRBV7-2	TRBJ2-1	many	NA	CASSSRTGPNEQFF	TGTGCCAGCAGCTCTAGAACGGGACCCAATGAGCAGTTCTTC
TRBV29-1	TRBJ2-2	many	TRBD1	CSGDRGNTGELFF	TGCAGCGGCGACAGGGGTAACACCGGGGAGCTGTTTTTT
TRBV6-5	TRBJ2-3	many	NA	CASKPGVTITDTQYF	TGTGCCAGCAAACCAGGGGTAACCATCACAGATACGCAGTATTTT
TRBV5-1	TRBJ2-7	many	TRBD2	CASSLVSGDHEQYF	TGCGCCAGCAGCTTGGTGAGCGGGGACCACGAGCAGTACTTC
TRBV6-2/TRBV6-3	TRBJ1-1	NA	NA	CASSAPQGGYTEAFF	TGTGCCAGCAGTGCCCCTCAGGGAGGGTACACTGAAGCTTTCTTT
TRBV5-1	TRBJ1-5	many	NA	CASSLDGGPSQPQHF	TGCGCCAGCAGCTTGGACGGCGGTCCTAGTCAGCCCCAGCATTTT
TRBV5-1	TRBJ2-7	few	NA	CASSLGLVPYEQYF	TGCGCCAGCAGCCTAGGGCTGGTCCCCTACGAGCAGTACTTC
TRBV11-3	TRBJ2-3	few	NA	CASSPPPRADTQYF	TGTGCCAGCAGCCCCCCCCCCAGGGCCGATACGCAGTATTTT
TRBV6-1	TRBJ1-6	many	NA	CASSEVQIESPLHF	TGTGCCAGCAGTGAAGTCCAGATAGAATCACCCCTCCACTTT
TRBV6-5	TRBJ2-1	NA	TRBD2	CASSRTSGRLPFF	TGTGCCAGCAGCCGGACTAGCGGGAGGCTTCCGTTCTTC
TRBV10-3	TRBJ1-5	many	TRBD1	CAISESLAITDRAAQHF	TGTGCCATCAGTGAGTCATTGGCTATTACGGACAGGGCTGCCCAGCATTTT
TRBV11-2	TRBJ2-3	NA	NA	CASSFGLPPDTQYF	TGTGCCAGCAGCTTTGGACTCCCCCCAGATACGCAGTATTTT
TRBV20-1	TRBJ2-3	NA	TRBD2	CSAPNSGRGDTQYF	TGCAGTGCTCCAAATAGCGGGAGGGGAGATACGCAGTATTTT
TRBV18	TRBJ2-7	NA	TRBD1	CASSLRDRGFYEQYF	TGTGCCAGCTCGCTCCGGGACAGGGGCTTCTACGAGCAGTACTTC
TRBV5-5	TRBJ1-2	few	NA	CASAAGPREGYTF	TGTGCCAGCGCCGCTGGGCCAAGGGAAGGCTACACCTTC
TRBV5-1	TRBJ2-2	NA	NA	CASSLLPGSVGAGELFF	TGCGCCAGCAGCTTACTTCCAGGGTCCGTCGGTGCCGGGGAGCTGTTTTTT
TRBV6-1	TRBJ1-5	many	TRBD1	CASSPLPGQGRQPQHF	TGTGCCAGCAGTCCACTCCCTGGACAGGGAAGGCAGCCCCAGCATTTT
TRBV7-9	TRBJ1-3	few	NA	CASSFQDTIYF	TGTGCCAGCAGCTTTCAAGACACCATATATTTT
TRBV24-1	TRBJ2-3	NA	NA	CATRGAGTDTQYF	TGTGCCACCAGGGGGGCGGGCACAGATACGCAGTATTTT
TRBV7-2	TRBJ2-7	few	TRBD2	CASSPGRGSVYEQYF	TGTGCCAGCAGCCCTGGGCGGGGGAGTGTTTACGAGCAGTACTTC
TRBV5-1	TRBJ2-7	NA	NA	CASSPRPGRNSYEQYF	TGCGCCAGCAGCCCCCGGCCGGGGCGGAACTCCTACGAGCAGTACTTC
TRBV28	TRBJ1-1	NA	NA	CVSRRGDGSTEAFF	TGTGTCAGCCGGAGGGGGGATGGGAGCACTGAAGCTTTCTTT
TRBV4-3	TRBJ2-3	many	TRBD2	CASSPSQTSGGGRTQYF	TGCGCCAGCAGCCCGAGCCAGACTAGCGGAGGGGGAAGAACGCAGTATTTT
TRBV27	TRBJ2-3	many	NA	CASSFGVGDTQYF	TGTGCCAGCAGTTTCGGGGTGGGCGATACGCAGTATTTT
TRBV14	TRBJ1-1	many	NA	CASSQDGRGAGTEAFF	TGTGCCAGCAGCCAAGATGGTAGGGGGGCAGGCACTGAAGCTTTCTTT